This paragraph reports one T cell receptor (beta chain). Its antigen is unidentified. This sample was included in a study of cytomegalovirus exposure and HLA in healthy donors. Study results and limitations: The authors listed 150 to 200 TCR beta chains as cytomegalovirus-associated. Sequencing depth across donors, presence/absence analyses assumed, was roughly uniform.

Amplification used 60 Vbeta primers and 13 Jbeta primers. The data were produced by immunoSEQ multiplex PCR, yet TCRdb's version contains in-frame clones alone and is incomplete. Of about 200,000 clones in the sample, roughly 80% were seen once. Per germline, CDR1 SGHDN and CDR2 FVKESK. The CDR3 loop spans 14 amino acids. The germline V and J ends were trimmed by 2 bases and 1 base, with 6 bases remaining between them. The chain has TRBV14 and TRBJ1-5, with D maybe TRBD1 (5 bases). Material: PBMCs. This TCR was sampled from a man aged 45-65 years in good health and CMV-seronegative. The CDR3 DNA reads as TGTGCCAGCAGCCAAAAGGGGAGCAATCAGCCCCAGCATTTT. Residues: CASSQKGSNQPQHF.